Below are 15 T cell receptor beta chains sequenced from a single sample in a study of blood T cell repertoires in COVID-19. This table comes from immunoSEQ multiplex PCR, and its TCRdb copy is limited to in-frame clones, with some not included. Of about 39,000 clones listed, 75% to 90% are singletons. The sequenced sample consisted of peripheral blood. These receptors were obtained from a man aged 45-60 years with active or convalescent COVID-19.

The chain joins TRBV19 to TRBJ1-5; a weak D match, TRBD1 (5 bases). The CDR3 is 13 residues long. The germline gives CDR1 LNHDA, CDR2 SQIVND (reference sequence). Trimming removed 10 bases from V and 3 bases from J, with 13 bases in between. CDR3: CATRTRANQPQHF. The CDR3 DNA reads as TGTGCCACCCGGACACGGGCCAATCAGCCCCAGCATTTT. Full variable domain (remainder filled in from reference TRBV19 and TRBJ1-5): DGGITQSPKYLFRKEGQNVTLSCEQNLNHDAMYWYRQDPGQGLRLIYYSQIVNDFQKGDIAEGYSVSREKKESFPLTVTSAQKNPTAFYLCATRTRANQPQHFGDGTRLSIL.

The chain joins TRBV18 to TRBJ1-1; weak D call: TRBD1 (6 bases). Per the germline V gene, CDR1 is KGHSH and CDR2 is LQKENI. Trimming shortened V by 3 bases and J by 1 base, and 6 bases separated the two germline ends. The CDR3 is made up of 13 amino acids. The CDR3 loop reads CASSPGQNTEAFF. DNA for the CDR3: TGTGCCAGCTCACCGGGACAGAACACTGAAGCTTTCTTT.

This sequence joins TRBV18 and TRBJ1-1, with TRBD1 matching over 10 bases. Germline values: CDR1 KGHSH, CDR2 LQKENI. This CDR3 contains 14 residues. Losses at the gene ends were 3 bases for V and 10 bases for J; bases not matched to a gene: 8. For the CDR3, the DNA is TGTGCCAGCTCACCCGGGACAGGGGATTTAGTAGCTTTCTTT. Translation gives CASSPGTGDLVAFF.

This chain uses TRBV5-1 with TRBJ1-1; D unresolved. V was cut by 0 bases and J by 1 base, with 10 bases left in between. The CDR3 has 15 amino acids. Germline V gene lookup returns CDR1 SGHRS and CDR2 YFSETQ. In DNA form, the CDR3 reads TGCGCCAGCAGCTTGGTTTTTGGGCAGAACACTGAAGCTTTCTTT. Its translation: CASSLVFGQNTEAFF.

The V call is TRBV2, the J call TRBJ2-1; 11 positions agree with TRBD2. V dropped 5 bases and J dropped 4; count of bases not matched to a gene: 4. The germline V gene has CDR1 SNHLY and CDR2 FYNNEI. The CDR3 is 15 amino acids. CDR3 loop: CASSPGTSGYNEQFF. CDR3 DNA sequence: TGTGCCAGCAGTCCAGGGACTAGCGGATACAATGAGCAGTTCTTC.

The chain recombines TRBV4-1 with TRBJ2-3; 9 positions match TRBD2. Unmatched junction bases numbered 10, after V lost 6 bases and J lost 3 bases. Germline V CDR1 and CDR2: MGHRA, YSYEKL. This CDR3 has 16 amino acids. In DNA, the CDR3 is TGCGCCAGCAGACGGGGGGCGGGAGGGCGGACAGATACGCAGTATTTT. This encodes CASRRGAGGRTDTQYF.

The genes are TRBV19 and TRBJ1-6; TRBD1 might be the D (6 bases). V lost 2 bases and J lost 7, with 9 bases in between. Germline V gives CDR1 LNHDA, CDR2 SQIVND (reference sequence). The CDR3 spans 14 residues. The CDR3 coding sequence is TGTGCCAGTAGTATAAGGACAGAAAATTCACCCCTCCACTTT. Protein: CASSIRTENSPLHF.

The V gene is TRBV30, the J gene TRBJ2-2, with 11 bases matching TRBD1. The CDR3 spans 13 residues. The V segment lost 8 bases and the J segment 5 bases; nucleotides outside the gene matches: 4. In germline, CDR1 is GTSNPN, CDR2 SVGIG (reference sequence). CDR3 nucleotides: TGTGCCGGGGGGGACAGGGGGACCGGGGAGCTGTTTTTT. Translated: CAGGDRGTGELFF.

This clone was found once. The rearrangement uses TRBV6-6 and TRBJ2-3; TRBD1 aligns across 7 bases. The germline V gene encodes CDR1 MNHNY and CDR2 SVGAGI (reference sequence). Trimming cost V 7 bases and J 2 bases; bases outside gene matches: 12. The CDR3 has 16 amino acids. The CDR3 reads CASTQTLTGITDTQYF. In DNA, the CDR3 is TGTGCCAGCACCCAAACGCTGACAGGGATCACAGATACGCAGTATTTT.

This clone was detected a few times. This rearrangement joins TRBV5-1 to TRBJ1-1, with D hard to call. This CDR3 is built from 14 residues. With 3 bases removed from V and 0 bases from J, the gap between germline ends came to 9 bases. Germline V gene sequence: CDR1 SGHRS, CDR2 YFSETQ. The CDR3 here is CASSSGPMNTEAFF. In nucleotides, the CDR3 is TGCGCCAGCAGCTCAGGCCCCATGAACACTGAAGCTTTCTTT.

This clone was counted a single time. The rearrangement uses TRBV7-9 and TRBJ1-1; possible D gene TRBD1, 6 bases. V was cut by 5 bases and J by 6 bases, with 16 bases left in between. This CDR3 contains 14 residues. Germline V gene sequence: CDR1 SEHNR, CDR2 FQNEAQ (reference sequence). The CDR3 DNA reads TGTGCCAGCAGCCCAGGTGGGGGGGCCCCTGAAGCTTTCTTT. It yields the protein CASSPGGGAPEAFF.

This sequence joins TRBV28 and TRBJ1-2; a possible D gene is TRBD1 (5 bases). Trimming pared 10 bases from V and 1 base from J, leaving 25 bases between. The germline V gene has CDR1 MDHEN and CDR2 SYDVKM. The CDR3 length is 17 residues. The CDR3: CATLGSDRTRYNYGYTF. The CDR3 nucleotides read TGTGCCACCCTAGGATCCGACAGAACCAGATATAACTATGGCTACACCTTC.

The rearrangement joins TRBV19 to TRBJ2-6; 9 nucleotides agree with TRBD2. V was clipped by 2 bases and J by 2 bases; unmatched bases: 16. Germline CDR1 and CDR2: LNHDA and SQIVND (reference sequence). CDR3 length: 21 amino acids. This CDR3 is CASSILAGRASGMAGANVLTF. For the CDR3, the DNA is TGTGCCAGTAGTATACTCGCCGGTCGGGCTAGCGGGATGGCTGGGGCCAACGTCCTGACTTTC.

This chain joins TRBV7-9 and TRBJ1-1, with D possibly TRBD1 on 5 matching bases. This CDR3 has 14 residues. The ends were cut back, 5 bases at V and 1 base at J, with 11 bases in the middle. The V gene's germline CDR1 is SEHNR and CDR2 FQNEAQ (reference sequence). DNA of the CDR3: TGTGCCAGCAGCGAAAAGACAGCGAACACTGAAGCTTTCTTT. It codes for CASSEKTANTEAFF.

In its sample, this clone was seen a few times. This chain links TRBV9 with TRBJ2-7, with D hard to call. Germline values: CDR1 SGDLS, CDR2 YYNGEE. The CDR3 contains 12 residues. Trimming pared 0 bases from V and 6 bases from J, leaving 7 bases between. The CDR3: CASSVGASEQYF. The DNA for the CDR3 is TGTGCCAGCAGCGTAGGGGCCTCCGAGCAGTACTTC.